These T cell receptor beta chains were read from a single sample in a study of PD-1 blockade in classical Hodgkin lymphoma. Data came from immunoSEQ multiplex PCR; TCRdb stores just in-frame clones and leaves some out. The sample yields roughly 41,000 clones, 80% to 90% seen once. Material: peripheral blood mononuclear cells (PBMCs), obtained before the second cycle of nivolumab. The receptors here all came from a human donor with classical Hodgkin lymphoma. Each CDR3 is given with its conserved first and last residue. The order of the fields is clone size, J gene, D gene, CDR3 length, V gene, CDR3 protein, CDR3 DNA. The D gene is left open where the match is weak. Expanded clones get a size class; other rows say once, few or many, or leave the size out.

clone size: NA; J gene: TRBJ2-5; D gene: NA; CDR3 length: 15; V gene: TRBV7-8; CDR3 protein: CASSVLRDTQETQYF; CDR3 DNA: TGTGCCAGCAGCGTGCTACGGGACACTCAAGAGACCCAGTACTTC
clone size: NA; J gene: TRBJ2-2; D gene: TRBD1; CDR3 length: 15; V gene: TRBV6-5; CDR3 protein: CASRNDRGWTGELFF; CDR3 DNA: TGTGCCAGCAGAAACGACAGGGGGTGGACCGGGGAGCTGTTTTTT
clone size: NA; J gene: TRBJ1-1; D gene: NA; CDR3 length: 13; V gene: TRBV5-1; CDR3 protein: CASSPEMHTEAFF; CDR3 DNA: TGCGCCAGCAGCCCCGAAATGCACACTGAAGCTTTCTTT
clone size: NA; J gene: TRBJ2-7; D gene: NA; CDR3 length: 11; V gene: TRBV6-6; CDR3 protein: CASSYFKGTYF; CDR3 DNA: TGTGCCAGCAGTTACTTTAAGGGGACGTACTTC
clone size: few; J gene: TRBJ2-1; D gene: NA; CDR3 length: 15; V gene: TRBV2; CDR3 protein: CASSEGRSSYNEQFF; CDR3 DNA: TGTGCCAGCAGTGAAGGGCGGAGCTCCTACAATGAGCAGTTCTTC
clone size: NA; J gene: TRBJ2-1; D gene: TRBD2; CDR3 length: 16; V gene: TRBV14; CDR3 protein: CASSQDSGTIYNEQFF; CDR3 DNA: TGTGCCAGCAGCCAAGATTCCGGGACTATCTACAATGAGCAGTTCTTC
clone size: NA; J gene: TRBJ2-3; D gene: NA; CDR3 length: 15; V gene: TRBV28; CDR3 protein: CASSYRGRGFDTQYF; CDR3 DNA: TGTGCCAGCAGTTACAGGGGCCGGGGGTTTGATACGCAGTATTTT
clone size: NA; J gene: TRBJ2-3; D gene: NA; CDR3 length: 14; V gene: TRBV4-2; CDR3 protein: CASSQVLETDTQYF; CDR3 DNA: TGTGCCAGCAGCCAAGTACTGGAAACAGATACGCAGTATTTT
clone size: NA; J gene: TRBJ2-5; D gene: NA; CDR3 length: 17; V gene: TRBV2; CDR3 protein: CASSNNEGLGHEETQYF; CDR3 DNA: TGTGCCAGCAGTAACAACGAGGGTTTGGGGCACGAAGAGACCCAGTACTTC
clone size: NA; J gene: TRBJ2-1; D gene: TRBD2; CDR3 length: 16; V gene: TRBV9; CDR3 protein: CASSVDPGGFNNEQFF; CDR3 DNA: TGTGCCAGCAGCGTAGATCCGGGAGGATTTAACAATGAGCAGTTCTTC
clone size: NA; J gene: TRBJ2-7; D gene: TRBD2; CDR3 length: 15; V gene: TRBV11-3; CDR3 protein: CASTSGAGGPLEQYF; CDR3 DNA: TGTGCCAGCACCTCAGGAGCGGGAGGTCCCCTCGAGCAGTACTTC
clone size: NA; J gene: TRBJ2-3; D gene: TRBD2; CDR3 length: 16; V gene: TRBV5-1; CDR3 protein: CASSLAQREGTDTQYF; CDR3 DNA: TGCGCCAGCAGCTTGGCCCAGCGGGAGGGCACAGATACGCAGTATTTT
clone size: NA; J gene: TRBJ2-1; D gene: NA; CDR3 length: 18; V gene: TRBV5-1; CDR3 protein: CASSLDVSGPSSYNEQFF; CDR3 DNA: TGCGCCAGCAGCTTGGACGTAAGTGGGCCAAGCTCCTACAATGAGCAGTTCTTC
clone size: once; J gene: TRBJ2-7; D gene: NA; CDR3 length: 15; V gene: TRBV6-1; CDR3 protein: CASSTTGTHSYEQYF; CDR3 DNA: TGTGCCAGCAGTACTACCGGGACACACTCCTACGAGCAGTACTTC
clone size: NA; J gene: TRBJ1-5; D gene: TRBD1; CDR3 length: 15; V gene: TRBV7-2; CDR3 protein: CASSGGQGSVSPQHF; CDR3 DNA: TGTGCCAGCAGCGGGGGACAGGGGAGTGTTAGTCCCCAGCATTTT
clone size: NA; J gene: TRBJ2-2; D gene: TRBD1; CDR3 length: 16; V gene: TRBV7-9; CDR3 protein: CASSLDRGSFTGELFF; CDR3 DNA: TGTGCCAGCAGCCTGGACAGGGGATCGTTCACCGGGGAGCTGTTTTTT
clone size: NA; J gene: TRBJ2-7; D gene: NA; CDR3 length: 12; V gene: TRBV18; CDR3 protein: CASSPEGSKQYF; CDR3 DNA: TGTGCCAGCTCACCGGAGGGATCCAAGCAGTACTTC
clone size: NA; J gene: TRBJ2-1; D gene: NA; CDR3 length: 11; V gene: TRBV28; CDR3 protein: CASSSTSEQFF; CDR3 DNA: TGTGCCAGCAGTTCGACTAGTGAGCAGTTCTTC
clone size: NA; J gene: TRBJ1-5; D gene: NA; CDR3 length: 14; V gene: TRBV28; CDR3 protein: CASRSGGSNQPQHF; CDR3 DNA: TGTGCCAGCAGGTCGGGGGGTAGCAATCAGCCCCAGCATTTT
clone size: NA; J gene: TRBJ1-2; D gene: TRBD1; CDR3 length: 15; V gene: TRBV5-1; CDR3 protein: CASSLRDRGGYGYTF; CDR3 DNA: TGCGCCAGCAGCCTCCGGGACAGGGGGGGCTATGGCTACACCTTC
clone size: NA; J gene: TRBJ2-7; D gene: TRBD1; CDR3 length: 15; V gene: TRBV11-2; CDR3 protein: CASSSGQASVSEQYF; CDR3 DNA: TGTGCCAGCAGCTCGGGACAGGCGAGTGTTTCCGAGCAGTACTTC
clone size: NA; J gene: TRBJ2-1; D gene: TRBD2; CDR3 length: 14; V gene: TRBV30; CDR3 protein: CAWTRLAGVKEQFF; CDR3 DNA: TGTGCCTGGACCAGACTAGCGGGAGTAAAGGAGCAGTTCTTC
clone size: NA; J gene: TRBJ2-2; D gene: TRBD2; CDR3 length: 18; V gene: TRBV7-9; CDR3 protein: CASSPTSASESNTGELFF; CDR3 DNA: TGTGCCAGCAGCCCAACTAGCGCGAGTGAATCGAACACCGGGGAGCTGTTTTTT
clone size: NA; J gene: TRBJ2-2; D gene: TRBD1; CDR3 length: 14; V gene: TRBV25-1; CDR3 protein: CASSEDRVTGELFF; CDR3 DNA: TGTGCCAGCAGTGAAGACAGGGTCACCGGGGAGCTGTTTTTT
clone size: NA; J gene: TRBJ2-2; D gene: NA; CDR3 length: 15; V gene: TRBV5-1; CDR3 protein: CASSFRTDNTGELFF; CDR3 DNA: TGCGCCAGCAGCTTCCGGACAGATAACACCGGGGAGCTGTTTTTT
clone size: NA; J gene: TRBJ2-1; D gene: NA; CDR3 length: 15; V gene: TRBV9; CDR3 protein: CASRSPGSSYNEQFF; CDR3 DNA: TGTGCCAGCAGGTCTCCGGGTAGCTCCTACAATGAGCAGTTCTTC
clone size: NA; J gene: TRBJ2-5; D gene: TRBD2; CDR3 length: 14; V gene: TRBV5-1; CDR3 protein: CASSLVGGKETQYF; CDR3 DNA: TGCGCCAGCAGCTTGGTGGGAGGGAAAGAGACCCAGTACTTC
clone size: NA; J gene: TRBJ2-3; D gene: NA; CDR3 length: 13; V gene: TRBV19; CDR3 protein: CASSLEGTDTQYF; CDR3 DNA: TGTGCCAGTAGTCTGGAGGGCACAGATACGCAGTATTTT
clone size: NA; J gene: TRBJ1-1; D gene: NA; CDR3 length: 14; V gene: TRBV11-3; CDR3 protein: CASSLGRGLVEAFF; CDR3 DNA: TGTGCCAGCAGCTTAGGAAGGGGCTTGGTTGAAGCTTTCTTT
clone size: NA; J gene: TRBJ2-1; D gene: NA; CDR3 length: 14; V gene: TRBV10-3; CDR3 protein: CAIRGPDSYNEQFF; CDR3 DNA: TGTGCCATCAGGGGACCGGACAGCTACAATGAGCAGTTCTTC
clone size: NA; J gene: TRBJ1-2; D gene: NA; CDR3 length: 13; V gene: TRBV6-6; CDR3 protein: CASTSGYPYGYTF; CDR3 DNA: TGTGCCAGCACCTCAGGGTATCCTTATGGCTACACCTTC
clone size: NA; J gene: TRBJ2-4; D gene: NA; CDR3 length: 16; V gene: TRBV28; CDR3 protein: CASSLGANEAKNIQYF; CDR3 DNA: TGTGCCAGCAGTCTAGGAGCCAACGAAGCCAAAAACATTCAGTACTTC
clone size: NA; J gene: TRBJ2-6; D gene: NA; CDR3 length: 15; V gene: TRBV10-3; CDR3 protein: CAIRVSGSGANVLTF; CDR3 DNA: TGTGCCATCAGGGTTTCGGGCTCTGGGGCCAACGTCCTGACTTTC
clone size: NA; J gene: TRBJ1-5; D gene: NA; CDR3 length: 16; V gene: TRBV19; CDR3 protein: CASITSIGISNQPQHF; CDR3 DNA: TGTGCCAGTATCACTTCGATCGGGATTAGCAATCAGCCCCAGCATTTT
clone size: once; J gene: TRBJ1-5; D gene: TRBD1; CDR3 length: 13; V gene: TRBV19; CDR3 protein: CASSGQGASPQHF; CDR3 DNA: TGTGCCAGTAGTGGACAGGGGGCCTCGCCCCAGCATTTT
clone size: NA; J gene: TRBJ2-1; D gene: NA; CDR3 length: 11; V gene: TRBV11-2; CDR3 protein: CASSLGHEQFF; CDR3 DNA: TGTGCCAGCAGCCTAGGGCATGAGCAGTTCTTC
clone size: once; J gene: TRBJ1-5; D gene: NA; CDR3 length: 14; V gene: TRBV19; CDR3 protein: CASSNAGNNQPQHF; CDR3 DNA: TGTGCCAGTAGTAACGCAGGGAACAATCAGCCCCAGCATTTT
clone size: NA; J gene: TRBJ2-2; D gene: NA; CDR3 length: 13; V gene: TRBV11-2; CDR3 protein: CASSFSGPGELFF; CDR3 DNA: TGTGCCAGCAGCTTCTCAGGTCCCGGGGAGCTGTTTTTT
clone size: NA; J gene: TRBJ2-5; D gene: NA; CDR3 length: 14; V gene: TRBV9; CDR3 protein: CASSLRGRTETQYF; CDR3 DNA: TGTGCCAGCAGCCTCCGGGGCCGGACGGAGACCCAGTACTTC
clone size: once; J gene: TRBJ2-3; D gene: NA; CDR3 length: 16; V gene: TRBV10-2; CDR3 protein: CAIRPLWEDGVDTQYF; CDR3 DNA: TGCGCCATACGGCCTTTGTGGGAGGACGGAGTAGATACGCAGTATTTT
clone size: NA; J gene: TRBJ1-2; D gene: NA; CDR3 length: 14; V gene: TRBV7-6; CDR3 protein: CASSLAGSEGGYTF; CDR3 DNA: TGTGCCAGCAGCTTAGCGGGGTCAGAGGGTGGCTACACCTTC
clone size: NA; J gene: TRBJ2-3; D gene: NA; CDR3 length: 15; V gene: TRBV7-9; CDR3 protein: CASSLRPVWSDTQYF; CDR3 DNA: TGTGCCAGCAGCTTAAGGCCCGTTTGGAGCGATACGCAGTATTTT
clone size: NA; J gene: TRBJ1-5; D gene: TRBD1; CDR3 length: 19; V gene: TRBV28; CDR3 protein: CASSFQEGQVDYGNQPQHF; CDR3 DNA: TGTGCCAGCAGTTTCCAGGAGGGACAGGTGGATTACGGCAATCAGCCCCAGCATTTT
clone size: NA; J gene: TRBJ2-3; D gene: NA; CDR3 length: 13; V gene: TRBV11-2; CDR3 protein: CARGEVGTDTQYF; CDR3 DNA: TGTGCCAGAGGGGAGGTGGGGACAGATACGCAGTATTTT
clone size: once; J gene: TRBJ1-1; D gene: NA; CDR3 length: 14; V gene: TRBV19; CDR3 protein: CASSIDRGPAEAFF; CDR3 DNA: TGTGCCAGTAGTATAGACCGGGGGCCCGCTGAAGCTTTCTTT
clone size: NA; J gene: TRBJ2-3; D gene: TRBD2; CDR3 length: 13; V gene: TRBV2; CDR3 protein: CAREAGGTDTQYF; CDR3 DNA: TGTGCCAGGGAGGCGGGAGGGACAGATACGCAGTATTTT
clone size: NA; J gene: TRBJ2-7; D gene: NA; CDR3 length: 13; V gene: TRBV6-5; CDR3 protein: CASSYADSYEQYF; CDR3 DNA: TGTGCCAGCAGTTATGCGGACAGCTACGAGCAGTACTTC
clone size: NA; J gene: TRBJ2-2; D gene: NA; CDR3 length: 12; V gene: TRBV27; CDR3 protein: CASSLRAGELFF; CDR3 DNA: TGTGCCAGCAGTTTAAGAGCCGGGGAGCTGTTTTTT
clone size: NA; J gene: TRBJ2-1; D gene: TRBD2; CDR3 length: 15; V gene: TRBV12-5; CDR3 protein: CASVLGLAGGNEQFF; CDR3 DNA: TGTGCTAGTGTCTTGGGACTAGCGGGAGGGAATGAGCAGTTCTTC
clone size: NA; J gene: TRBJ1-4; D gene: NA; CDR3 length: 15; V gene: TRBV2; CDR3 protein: CASSGFARPNEKLFF; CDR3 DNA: TGTGCCAGCAGTGGGTTCGCCAGACCTAATGAAAAACTGTTTTTT
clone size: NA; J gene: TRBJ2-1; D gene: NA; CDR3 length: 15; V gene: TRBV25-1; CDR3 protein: CASSEPGGAYNEQFF; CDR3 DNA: TGTGCCAGCAGTGAACCCGGGGGCGCCTACAATGAGCAGTTCTTC
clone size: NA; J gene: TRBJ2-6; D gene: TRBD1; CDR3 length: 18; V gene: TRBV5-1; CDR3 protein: CASSFSGQLGSGANVLTF; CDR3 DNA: TGCGCCAGCAGCTTTTCGGGACAGTTGGGATCTGGGGCCAACGTCCTGACTTTC
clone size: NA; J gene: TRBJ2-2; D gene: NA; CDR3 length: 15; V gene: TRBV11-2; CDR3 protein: CASSLGQANTGELFF; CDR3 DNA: TGTGCCAGCAGCCTGGGACAAGCGAACACCGGGGAGCTGTTTTTT
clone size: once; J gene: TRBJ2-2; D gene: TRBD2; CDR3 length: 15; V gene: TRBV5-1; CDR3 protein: CASSWTSGNTGELFF; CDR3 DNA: TGCGCCAGCAGCTGGACTAGCGGGAACACCGGGGAGCTGTTTTTT